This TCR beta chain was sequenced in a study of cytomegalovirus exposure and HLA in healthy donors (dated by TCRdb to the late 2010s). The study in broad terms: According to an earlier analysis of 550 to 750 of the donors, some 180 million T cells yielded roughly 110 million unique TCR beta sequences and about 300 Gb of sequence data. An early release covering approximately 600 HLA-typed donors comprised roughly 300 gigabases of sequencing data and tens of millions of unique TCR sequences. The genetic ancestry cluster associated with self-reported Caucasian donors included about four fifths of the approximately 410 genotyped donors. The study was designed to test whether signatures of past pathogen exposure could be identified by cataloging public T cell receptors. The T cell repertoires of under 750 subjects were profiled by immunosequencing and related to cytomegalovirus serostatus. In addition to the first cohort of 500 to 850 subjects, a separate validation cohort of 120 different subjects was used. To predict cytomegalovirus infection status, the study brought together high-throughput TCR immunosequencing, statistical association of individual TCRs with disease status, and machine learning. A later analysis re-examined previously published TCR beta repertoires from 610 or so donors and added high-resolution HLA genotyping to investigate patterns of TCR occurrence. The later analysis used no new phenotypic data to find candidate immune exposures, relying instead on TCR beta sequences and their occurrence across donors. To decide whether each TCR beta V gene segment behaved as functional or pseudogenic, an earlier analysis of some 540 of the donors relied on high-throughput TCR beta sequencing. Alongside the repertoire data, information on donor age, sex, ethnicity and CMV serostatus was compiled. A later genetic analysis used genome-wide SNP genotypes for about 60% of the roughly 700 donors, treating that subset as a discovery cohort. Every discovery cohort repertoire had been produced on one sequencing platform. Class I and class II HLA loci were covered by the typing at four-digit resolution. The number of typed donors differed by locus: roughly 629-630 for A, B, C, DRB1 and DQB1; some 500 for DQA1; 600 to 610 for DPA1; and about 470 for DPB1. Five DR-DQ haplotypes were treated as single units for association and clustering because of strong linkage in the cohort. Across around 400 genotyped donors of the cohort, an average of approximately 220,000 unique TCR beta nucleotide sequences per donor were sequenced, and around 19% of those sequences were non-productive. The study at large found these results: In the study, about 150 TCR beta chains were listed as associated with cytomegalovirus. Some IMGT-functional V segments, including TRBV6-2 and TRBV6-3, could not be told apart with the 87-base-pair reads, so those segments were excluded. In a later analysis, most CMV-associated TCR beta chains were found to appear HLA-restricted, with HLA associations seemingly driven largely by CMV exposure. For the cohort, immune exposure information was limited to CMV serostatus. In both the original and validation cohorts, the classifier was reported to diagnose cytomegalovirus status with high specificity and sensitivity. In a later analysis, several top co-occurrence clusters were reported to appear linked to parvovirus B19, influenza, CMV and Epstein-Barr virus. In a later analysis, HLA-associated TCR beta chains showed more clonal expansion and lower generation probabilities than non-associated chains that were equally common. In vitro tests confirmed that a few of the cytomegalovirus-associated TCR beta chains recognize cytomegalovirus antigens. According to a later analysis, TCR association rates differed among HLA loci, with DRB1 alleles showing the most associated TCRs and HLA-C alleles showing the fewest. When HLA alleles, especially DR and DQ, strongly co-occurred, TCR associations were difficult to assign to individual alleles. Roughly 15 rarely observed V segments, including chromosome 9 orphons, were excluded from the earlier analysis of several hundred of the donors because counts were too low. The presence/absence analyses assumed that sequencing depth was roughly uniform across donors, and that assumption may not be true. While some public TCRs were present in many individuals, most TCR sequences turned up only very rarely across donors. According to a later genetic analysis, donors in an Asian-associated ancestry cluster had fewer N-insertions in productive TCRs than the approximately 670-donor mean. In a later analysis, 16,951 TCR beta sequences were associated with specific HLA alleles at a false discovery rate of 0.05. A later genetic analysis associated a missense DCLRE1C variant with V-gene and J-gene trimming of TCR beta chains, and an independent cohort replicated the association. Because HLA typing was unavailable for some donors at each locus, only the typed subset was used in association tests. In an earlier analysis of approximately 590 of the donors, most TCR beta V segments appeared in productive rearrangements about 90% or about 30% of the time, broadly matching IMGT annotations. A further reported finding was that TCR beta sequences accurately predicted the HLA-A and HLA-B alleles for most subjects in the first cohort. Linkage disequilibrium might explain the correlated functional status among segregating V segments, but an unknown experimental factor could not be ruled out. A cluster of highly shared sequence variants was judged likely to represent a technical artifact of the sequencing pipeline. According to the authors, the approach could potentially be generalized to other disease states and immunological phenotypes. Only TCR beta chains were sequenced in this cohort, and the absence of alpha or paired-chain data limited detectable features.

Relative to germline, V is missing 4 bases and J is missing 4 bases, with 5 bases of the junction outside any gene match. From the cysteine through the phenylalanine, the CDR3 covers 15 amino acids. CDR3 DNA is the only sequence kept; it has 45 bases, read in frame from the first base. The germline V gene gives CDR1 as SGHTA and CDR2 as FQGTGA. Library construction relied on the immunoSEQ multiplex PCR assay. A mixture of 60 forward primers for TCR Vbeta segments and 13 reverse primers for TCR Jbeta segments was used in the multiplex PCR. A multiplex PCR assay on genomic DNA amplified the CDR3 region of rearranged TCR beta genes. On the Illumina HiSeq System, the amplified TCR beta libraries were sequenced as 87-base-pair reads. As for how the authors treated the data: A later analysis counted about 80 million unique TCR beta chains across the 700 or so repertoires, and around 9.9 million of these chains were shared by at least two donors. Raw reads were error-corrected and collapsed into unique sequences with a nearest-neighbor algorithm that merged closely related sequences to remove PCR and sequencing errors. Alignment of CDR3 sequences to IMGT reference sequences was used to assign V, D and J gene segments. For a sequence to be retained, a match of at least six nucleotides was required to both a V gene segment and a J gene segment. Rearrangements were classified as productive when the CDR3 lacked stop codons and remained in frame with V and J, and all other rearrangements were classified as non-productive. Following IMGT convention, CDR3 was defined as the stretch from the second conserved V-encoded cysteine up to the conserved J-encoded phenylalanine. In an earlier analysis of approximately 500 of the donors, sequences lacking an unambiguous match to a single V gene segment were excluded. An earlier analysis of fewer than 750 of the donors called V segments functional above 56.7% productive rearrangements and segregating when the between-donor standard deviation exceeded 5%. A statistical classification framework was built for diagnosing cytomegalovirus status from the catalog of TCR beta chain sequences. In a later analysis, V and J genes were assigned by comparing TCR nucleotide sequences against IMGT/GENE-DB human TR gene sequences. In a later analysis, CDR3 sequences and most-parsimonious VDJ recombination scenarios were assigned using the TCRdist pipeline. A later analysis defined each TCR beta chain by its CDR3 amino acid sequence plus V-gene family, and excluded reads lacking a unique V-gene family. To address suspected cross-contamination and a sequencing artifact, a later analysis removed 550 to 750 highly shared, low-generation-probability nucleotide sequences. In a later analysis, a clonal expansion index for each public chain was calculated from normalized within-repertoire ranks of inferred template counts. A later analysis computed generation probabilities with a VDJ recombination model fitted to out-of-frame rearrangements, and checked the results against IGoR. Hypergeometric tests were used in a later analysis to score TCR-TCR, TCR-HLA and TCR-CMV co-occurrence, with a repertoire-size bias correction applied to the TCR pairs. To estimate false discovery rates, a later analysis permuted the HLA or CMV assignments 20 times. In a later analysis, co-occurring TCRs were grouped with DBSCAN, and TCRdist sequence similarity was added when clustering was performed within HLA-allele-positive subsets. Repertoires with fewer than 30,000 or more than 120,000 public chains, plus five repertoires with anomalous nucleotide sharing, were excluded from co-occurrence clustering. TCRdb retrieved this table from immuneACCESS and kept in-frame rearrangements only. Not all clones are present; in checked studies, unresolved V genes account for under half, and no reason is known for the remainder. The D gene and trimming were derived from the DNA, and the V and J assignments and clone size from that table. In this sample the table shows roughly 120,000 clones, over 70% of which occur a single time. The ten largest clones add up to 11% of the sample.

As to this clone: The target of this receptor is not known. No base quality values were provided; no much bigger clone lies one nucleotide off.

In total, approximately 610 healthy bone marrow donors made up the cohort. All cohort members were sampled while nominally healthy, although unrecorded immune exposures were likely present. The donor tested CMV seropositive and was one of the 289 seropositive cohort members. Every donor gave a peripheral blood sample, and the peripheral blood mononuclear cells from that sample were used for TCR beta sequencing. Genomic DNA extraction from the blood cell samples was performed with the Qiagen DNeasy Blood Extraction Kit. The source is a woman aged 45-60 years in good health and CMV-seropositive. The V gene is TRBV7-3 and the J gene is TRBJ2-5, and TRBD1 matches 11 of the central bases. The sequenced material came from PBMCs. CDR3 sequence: CASSSTGTGGETQYF. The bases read TGTGCCAGCAGCTCCACCGGGACAGGGGGAGAGACCCAGTACTTC.